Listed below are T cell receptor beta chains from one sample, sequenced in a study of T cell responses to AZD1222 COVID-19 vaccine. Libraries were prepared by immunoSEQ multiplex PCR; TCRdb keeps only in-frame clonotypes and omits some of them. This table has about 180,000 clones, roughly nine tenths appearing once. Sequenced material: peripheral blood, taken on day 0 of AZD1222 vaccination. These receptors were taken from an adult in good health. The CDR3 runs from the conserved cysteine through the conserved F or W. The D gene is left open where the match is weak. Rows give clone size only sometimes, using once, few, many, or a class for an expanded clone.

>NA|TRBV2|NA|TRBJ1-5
CASRLGGVYSNQPQHF
TGTGCCAGCAGGCTAGGGGGGGTTTATAGCAATCAGCCCCAGCATTTT
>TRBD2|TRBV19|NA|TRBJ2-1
CASSILAGGPGYNEQFF
TGTGCCAGTAGTATCCTTGCGGGAGGGCCTGGTTACAATGAGCAGTTCTTC
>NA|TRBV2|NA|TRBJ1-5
CASSESGSNQPQHF
TGTGCCAGCAGTGAATCAGGTAGCAATCAGCCCCAGCATTTT
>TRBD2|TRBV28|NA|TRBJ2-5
CASNTAGKETQYF
TGTGCCAGCAATACAGCGGGGAAGGAGACCCAGTACTTC
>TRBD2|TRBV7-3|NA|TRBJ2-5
CASSLTSGSGETQYF
TGTGCCAGCAGCTTAACTAGCGGGAGTGGAGAGACCCAGTACTTC
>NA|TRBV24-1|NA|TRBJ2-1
CATKESGEQFF
TGTGCCACCAAAGAGTCTGGTGAGCAGTTCTTC
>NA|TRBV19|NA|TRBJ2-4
CASSIAGRPLVKNIQYF
TGTGCCAGTAGTATAGCTGGCAGGCCTCTCGTCAAAAACATTCAGTACTTC
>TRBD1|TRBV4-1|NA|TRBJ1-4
CASSQTPGQDEKLFF
TGCGCCAGCAGCCAAACACCGGGACAGGATGAAAAACTGTTTTTT
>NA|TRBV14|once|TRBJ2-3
CASSQDSSGPTSGTDTQYF
TGTGCCAGCAGCCAAGATTCGAGCGGGCCAACGTCAGGTACAGATACGCAGTATTTT
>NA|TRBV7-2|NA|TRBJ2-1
CASSQGGSSYNEQFF
TGTGCCAGCAGCCAAGGGGGTAGCTCCTACAATGAGCAGTTCTTC
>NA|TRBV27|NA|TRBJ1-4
CASSPRQATNEKLFF
TGTGCCAGCAGTCCGAGACAGGCAACTAATGAAAAACTGTTTTTT
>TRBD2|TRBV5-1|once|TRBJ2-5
CASTRTSGETQYF
TGCGCCAGCACCCGGACTAGCGGGGAGACCCAGTACTTC
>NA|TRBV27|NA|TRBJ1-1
CASSSGGRDTEAFF
TGTGCCAGCAGTTCGGGGGGCAGGGACACTGAAGCTTTCTTT
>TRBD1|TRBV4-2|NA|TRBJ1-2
CASSSLTGDGYTF
TGTGCCAGCAGCTCTTTGACAGGGGATGGCTACACCTTC
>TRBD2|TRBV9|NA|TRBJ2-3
CASSVAPLAGSTDTQYF
TGTGCCAGCAGCGTAGCCCCGCTAGCGGGGAGCACAGATACGCAGTATTTT
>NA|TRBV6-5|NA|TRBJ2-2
CASVRALMNTGELFF
TGTGCCAGCGTGCGGGCGTTGATGAACACCGGGGAGCTGTTTTTT
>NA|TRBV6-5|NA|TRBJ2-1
CASSYSWSSNNEQFF
TGTGCCAGCAGTTACTCGTGGAGTTCCAACAATGAGCAGTTCTTC
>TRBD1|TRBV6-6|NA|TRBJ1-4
CASRLDGQGNEKLFF
TGTGCCAGCAGGCTGGACGGACAGGGCAATGAAAAACTGTTTTTT
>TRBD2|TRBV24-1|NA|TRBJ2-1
CATSDASGRVYNEQFF
TGTGCCACCAGTGACGCTAGCGGGAGGGTCTACAATGAGCAGTTCTTC
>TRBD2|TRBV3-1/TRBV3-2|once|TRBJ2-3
CASSQWAGGGTDTQYF
TGTGCCAGCAGCCAATGGGCGGGGGGAGGCACAGATACGCAGTATTTT
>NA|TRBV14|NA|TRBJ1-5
CASSPGLNQPQHF
TGTGCCAGCAGCCCGGGTCTTAATCAGCCCCAGCATTTT
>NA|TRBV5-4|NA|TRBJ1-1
CASSLKAGSARAFF
TGTGCCAGCAGCTTGAAGGCGGGGTCGGCGCGGGCTTTCTTT
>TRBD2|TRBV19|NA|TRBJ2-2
CASLNLAGGMNTGELFF
TGTGCCAGTCTGAACCTAGCGGGAGGTATGAACACCGGGGAGCTGTTTTTT
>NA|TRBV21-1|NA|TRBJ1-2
CASSKARLRYGYTF
TGTGCCAGCAGCAAAGCGCGGCTGCGCTATGGCTACACCTTC
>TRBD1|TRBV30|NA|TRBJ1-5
CAWSFRDRGQQPQHF
TGTGCCTGGAGTTTCCGGGACAGGGGGCAACAGCCCCAGCATTTT
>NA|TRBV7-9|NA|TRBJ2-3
CASSLTGRPRSTDTQYF
TGTGCCAGCAGCTTGACAGGAAGACCAAGAAGTACAGATACGCAGTATTTT
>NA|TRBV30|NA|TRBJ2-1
CAWGEQDNEQFF
TGTGCCTGGGGAGAACAGGACAATGAGCAGTTCTTC
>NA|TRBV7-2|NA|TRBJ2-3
CASSLDPSTYGTDTQYF
TGTGCCAGCAGCTTAGACCCGTCGACCTACGGGACAGATACGCAGTATTTT
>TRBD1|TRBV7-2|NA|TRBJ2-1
CASSLFPLGTGYNEQFF
TGTGCCAGCAGCTTATTCCCGCTAGGGACAGGGTACAATGAGCAGTTCTTC
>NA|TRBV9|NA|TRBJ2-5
CASSVETGGNQETQYF
TGTGCCAGCAGCGTAGAGACGGGGGGCAACCAAGAGACCCAGTACTTC
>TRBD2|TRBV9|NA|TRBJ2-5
CASSVSTSGQETQYF
TGTGCCAGCAGCGTATCAACTAGCGGCCAAGAGACCCAGTACTTC
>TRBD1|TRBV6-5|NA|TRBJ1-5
CASSPDRASNQPQHF
TGTGCCAGCAGTCCGGACAGGGCTAGCAATCAGCCCCAGCATTTT
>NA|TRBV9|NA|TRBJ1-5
CASSVGPTNQPQHF
TGTGCCAGCAGCGTAGGACCGACCAATCAGCCCCAGCATTTT
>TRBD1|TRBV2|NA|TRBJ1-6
CASNEDSGTGYNSPLHF
TGTGCCAGCAACGAAGACTCCGGGACAGGGTATAATTCACCCCTCCACTTT
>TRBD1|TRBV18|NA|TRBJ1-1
CASSPQGQGGTEAFF
TGTGCCAGCTCACCACAAGGACAGGGTGGAACTGAAGCTTTCTTT
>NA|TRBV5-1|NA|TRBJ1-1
CASSPRPEMNTEAFF
TGCGCCAGCAGCCCGCGACCGGAGATGAACACTGAAGCTTTCTTT
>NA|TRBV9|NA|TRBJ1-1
CASSVGGEGVEAFF
TGTGCCAGCAGCGTAGGTGGGGAGGGGGTTGAAGCTTTCTTT
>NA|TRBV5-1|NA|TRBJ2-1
CASKIELSPSYNEQFF
TGCGCCAGCAAAATAGAGCTCTCTCCCTCCTACAATGAGCAGTTCTTC
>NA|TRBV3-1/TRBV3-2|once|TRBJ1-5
CASSQDHRTANQPQHF
TGTGCCAGCAGCCAAGATCACCGGACGGCTAATCAGCCCCAGCATTTT
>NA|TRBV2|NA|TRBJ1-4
CASSEGRPNEKLFF
TGTGCCAGCAGTGAAGGCAGACCGAATGAAAAACTGTTTTTT
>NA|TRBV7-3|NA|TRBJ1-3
CASSFGGPSSGNTIYF
TGTGCCAGCAGCTTCGGGGGCCCAAGCTCTGGAAACACCATATATTTT
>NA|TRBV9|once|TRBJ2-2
CASSVGAGPTGELFF
TGTGCCAGCAGCGTAGGGGCGGGACCCACCGGGGAGCTGTTTTTT
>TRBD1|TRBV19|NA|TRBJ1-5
CASSVEGQGQNQPQHF
TGTGCCAGTAGTGTGGAGGGACAGGGGCAAAATCAGCCCCAGCATTTT
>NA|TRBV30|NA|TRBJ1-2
CAWSVGTARDYGYTF
TGTGCCTGGAGTGTAGGAACGGCACGCGACTATGGCTACACCTTC
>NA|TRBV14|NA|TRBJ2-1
CASSQVEGLSYNEQFF
TGTGCCAGCAGCCAAGTTGAGGGCCTATCCTACAATGAGCAGTTCTTC
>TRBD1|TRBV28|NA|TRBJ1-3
CASSPPTGGNRNTIYF
TGTGCCAGCAGCCCTCCGACAGGGGGAAATAGAAACACCATATATTTT
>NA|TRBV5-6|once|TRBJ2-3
CASSRGRLDTQYF
TGTGCCAGCAGCCGGGGCAGGTTGGATACGCAGTATTTT
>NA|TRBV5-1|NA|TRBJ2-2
CASSLGGQTAGELFF
TGCGCCAGCAGCTTGGGGGGACAAACGGCCGGGGAGCTGTTTTTT
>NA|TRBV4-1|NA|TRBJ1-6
CASSQDNRFSPLHF
TGCGCCAGCAGCCAAGACAACAGATTTTCACCCCTCCACTTT
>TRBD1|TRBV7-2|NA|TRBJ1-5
CASSIGQGAAQPQHF
TGTGCCAGCAGCATCGGACAGGGGGCCGCTCAGCCCCAGCATTTT
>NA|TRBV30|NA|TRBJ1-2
CAWSVLGGYTF
TGTGCCTGGAGCGTGCTAGGGGGCTACACCTTC
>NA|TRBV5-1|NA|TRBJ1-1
CASSLDSNRIFDTEAFF
TGCGCCAGCAGCTTGGACTCAAACAGGATTTTCGACACTGAAGCTTTCTTT